This T cell receptor beta chain was captured by sequencing in a study of T-cell reconstitution after alpha-beta-depleted transplantation in children. Whole-study findings and limits: Some patients' high day-60 TCRbeta diversity was attributed to recipient cells surviving conditioning. One year after transplant, T-cell counts and diversity came mostly from newly produced T cells. There were reportedly several hundred expanded graft clones from which alpha-beta T cells came about two months after transplant.

Unique molecular identifiers were incorporated during preparation of the TCRbeta library. TCRdb itself ran the PCR reads through MiXCR, one entry per CDR3 protein. The sample yields roughly 340,000 distinct CDR3 sequences, roughly 15% seen once. V was clipped by 0 bases and J by 0 bases; unmatched bases: 5. Germline V gene lookup returns CDR1 MGHRA and CDR2 YSYEKL. The CDR3 loop spans 17 amino acids. This clonotype has more than one count but fewer than ten. Its antigen is still unknown. This TCR came from a male patient aged 2-9 years who had a stem cell transplant for acute lymphoblastic leukemia, so the T cells may come from the graft donor. J is TRBJ2-3 and V is TRBV4-1; 8 bases fit TRBD2. This sample comprised PBMCs, mostly from graft donor cells, obtained 360 days after TCRalphabeta/CD19-depleted stem cell transplant. The CDR3 sequence is CASSQEVASGSTDTQYF. The CDR3 region has the DNA TGCGCCAGCAGCCAAGAGGTCGCTAGCGGGAGCACAGATACGCAGTATTTT.